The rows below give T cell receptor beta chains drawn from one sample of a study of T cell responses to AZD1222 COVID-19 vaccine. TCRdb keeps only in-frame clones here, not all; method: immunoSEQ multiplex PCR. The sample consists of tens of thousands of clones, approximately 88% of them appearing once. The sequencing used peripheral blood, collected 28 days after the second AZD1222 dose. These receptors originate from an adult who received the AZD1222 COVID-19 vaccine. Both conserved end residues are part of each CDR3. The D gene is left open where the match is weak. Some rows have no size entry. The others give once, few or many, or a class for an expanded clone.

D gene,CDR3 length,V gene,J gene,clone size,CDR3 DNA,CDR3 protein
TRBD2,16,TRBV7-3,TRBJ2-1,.,TGTGCCAGCAGCTTGGGAGTTGCGGGGGGAGAAAATGAGCAGTTCTTC,CASSLGVAGGENEQFF
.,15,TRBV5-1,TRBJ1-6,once,TGCGCCAGCAGCCTCCGACAGGCTAGAGATTCACCCCTCCACTTT,CASSLRQARDSPLHF
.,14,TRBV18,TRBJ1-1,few,TGTGCCAGCTCACCTTCAGTGACAAGGACTGAAGCTTTCTTT,CASSPSVTRTEAFF
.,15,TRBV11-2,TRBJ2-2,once,TGTGCCAGCAGTTCCCCGGGACGGGACACCGGGGAGCTGTTTTTT,CASSSPGRDTGELFF
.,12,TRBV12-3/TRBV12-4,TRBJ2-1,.,TGTGCCAGCAGTTTTAGCCCCAATGAGCAGTTCTTC,CASSFSPNEQFF
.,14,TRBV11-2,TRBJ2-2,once,TGTGCCAGCAGCTTAGCGGTCGGATCCGGGGAGCTGTTTTTT,CASSLAVGSGELFF
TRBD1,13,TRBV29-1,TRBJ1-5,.,TGCAGCGTTGGGCCAGGGGGAGGTCAGCCCCAGCATTTT,CSVGPGGGQPQHF
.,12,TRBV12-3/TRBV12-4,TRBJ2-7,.,TGTGCCAGCAGTCTCCTCGGGAGCGAGCAGTACTTC,CASSLLGSEQYF
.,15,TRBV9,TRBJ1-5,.,TGTGCCAGCAGCGTAGACCCGTTGAGCAATCAGCCCCAGCATTTT,CASSVDPLSNQPQHF
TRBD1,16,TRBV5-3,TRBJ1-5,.,TGTGCCAGAAGCTCACCAACAGGGGGCGGTCATCAGCCCCAGCATTTT,CARSSPTGGGHQPQHF
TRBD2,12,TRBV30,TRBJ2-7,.,TGTGCCCTAGCGGGGGGGTCGGGTGAGCAGTACTTC,CALAGGSGEQYF
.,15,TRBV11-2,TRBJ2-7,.,TGTGCCAGCAGCCCCGGACCCGCTCACTACTACGAGCAGTACTTC,CASSPGPAHYYEQYF
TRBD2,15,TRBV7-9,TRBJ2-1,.,TGTGCCAGCAGCCGTGGACTAGCGGGGGGCGATGAGCAGTTCTTC,CASSRGLAGGDEQFF
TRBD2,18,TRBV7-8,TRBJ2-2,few,TGTGCCAGCAGTTTGAGCGGGGGGGCGTCGCCCAACACCGGGGAGCTGTTTTTT,CASSLSGGASPNTGELFF
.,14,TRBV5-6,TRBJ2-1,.,TGTGCCAGCAGCTTGGATCAGGGCTACAATGAGCAGTTCTTC,CASSLDQGYNEQFF
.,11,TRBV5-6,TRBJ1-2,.,TGTGCCAGCAGGGGGAGCGGCGGCTACACCTTC,CASRGSGGYTF
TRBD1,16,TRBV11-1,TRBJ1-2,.,TGTGCCAGCAGCAGTAGAAGACAGGGATTCGTAGGTGGCTACACCTTC,CASSSRRQGFVGGYTF
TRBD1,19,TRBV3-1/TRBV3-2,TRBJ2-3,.,TGTGCCAGCAGCCAACCCGGGACAGGGGGAATAGTAGGTACAGATACGCAGTATTTT,CASSQPGTGGIVGTDTQYF
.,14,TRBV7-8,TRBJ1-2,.,TGTGCCAGCAGCGGCATGACGACACGGGATCGGCTCACCTTC,CASSGMTTRDRLTF
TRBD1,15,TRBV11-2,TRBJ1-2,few,TGTGCCAGCAGCTTAGTGGCAGGGGGAAACTATGGCTACACCTTC,CASSLVAGGNYGYTF
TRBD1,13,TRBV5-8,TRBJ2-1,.,TGTGCCAGCAGCTTGGGGTACCGACAGGGGGAGTTCTTC,CASSLGYRQGEFF
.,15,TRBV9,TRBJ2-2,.,TGTGCCAGCAGCGTATCCGGGATGAACACCGGGGAGCTGTTTTTT,CASSVSGMNTGELFF
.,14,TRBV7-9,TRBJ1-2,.,TGTGCCAGCACATCCCGTTACAGCAACTATGGCTACACCTTC,CASTSRYSNYGYTF
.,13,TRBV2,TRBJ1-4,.,TGTGCCAGCAGCCGGGACACCTCCCCAGGGCTGTTTTTT,CASSRDTSPGLFF
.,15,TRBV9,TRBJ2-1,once,TGTGCCAGCAGCCCAGGACCAAGCTCCTACAATGAGCAGTTCTTC,CASSPGPSSYNEQFF
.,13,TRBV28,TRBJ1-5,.,TGTGCCAGCAGTTTACTGGGTTCTCAGCCCCAGCATTTT,CASSLLGSQPQHF
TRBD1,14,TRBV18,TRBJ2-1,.,TGTGCCAGCTCACAAGGACAGGGTAGGAATGAGCAGTTCTTC,CASSQGQGRNEQFF
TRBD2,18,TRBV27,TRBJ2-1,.,TGTGCCAGCAGTTTTCGACCCTTTGCGGGGGGGCCCGCCAATGAGCAGTTCTTC,CASSFRPFAGGPANEQFF
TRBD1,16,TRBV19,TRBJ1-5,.,TGTGCCAGTAGTATAGATAGCGGGACAGGTTCTTCGGCCCAGCATTTT,CASSIDSGTGSSAQHF
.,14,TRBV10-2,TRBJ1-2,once,TGCGCCAGCACCGAAACCCCACAGGGAGATGGCTACACCTTC,CASTETPQGDGYTF
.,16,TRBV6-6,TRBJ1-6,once,TGTGCCAGCAGTTACAATAGCGGGGGGAATAATTCACCCCTCCACTTT,CASSYNSGGNNSPLHF
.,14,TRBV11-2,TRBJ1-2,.,TGTGCCAGCAGCTTAGTTGATGGCCTCGGGGGCTACACCTTC,CASSLVDGLGGYTF
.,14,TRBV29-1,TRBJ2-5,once,TGCAGCGTTGGACGACAGCAATACCAAGAGACCCAGTACTTC,CSVGRQQYQETQYF
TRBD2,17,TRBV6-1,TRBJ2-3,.,TGTGCCAGCAGTGCCGGGACTAGCGTTTCTAGCACAGATACGCAGTATTTT,CASSAGTSVSSTDTQYF
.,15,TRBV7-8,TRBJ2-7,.,TGTGCCAGCAGCCCCCGCCAGAGCCCCATCTACGAGCAGTACTTC,CASSPRQSPIYEQYF